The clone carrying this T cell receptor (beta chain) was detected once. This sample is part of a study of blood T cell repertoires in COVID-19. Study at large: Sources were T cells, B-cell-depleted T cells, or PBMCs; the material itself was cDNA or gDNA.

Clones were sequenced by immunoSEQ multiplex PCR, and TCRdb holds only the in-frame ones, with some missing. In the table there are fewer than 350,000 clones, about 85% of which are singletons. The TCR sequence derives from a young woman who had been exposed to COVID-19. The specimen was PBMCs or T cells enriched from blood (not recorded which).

The CDR3 region is CASSLTGDSPLHF. CDR3 DNA: TGTGCCAGCAGTTTAACAGGGGACTCACCCCTCCACTTT. The rearrangement uses TRBV27 and TRBJ1-6; 7 bases agree with TRBD1. Germline-derived CDR1 and CDR2 are MNHEY and SMNVEV (reference sequence). V dropped 2 bases and J dropped 10; count of bases not matched to a gene: 2. The CDR3 is 13 amino acids.